Listed here are 32 T cell receptor beta chains from one sample, sequenced in a study of tumor-infiltrating lymphocytes in primary liver carcinoma. It was from about 21-30 mg of unsorted bulk tissue that RNA and DNA were co-extracted. Starting material of about 480 ng total RNA yielded TCR beta cDNA via a constant-region primer. Researchers made the TCR beta libraries by running three nested multiplex PCR rounds with slightly modified ARM-PCR. TRBV1-TRBV30 forward primers and a C-beta reverse primer were used in the first two PCR rounds, which each ran for 10 cycles. In TCRdb, the multiplex PCR reads were re-called with MiXCR into one record per CDR3 protein. The profile covers about 22,000 distinct CDR3 sequences, with more than 70% appearing a single time and 35% taken by the ten largest. The material sequenced was liver tumor tissue from sampling region 2. Subset indicated: tumor region T2, inferior pole. The receptor source for this set is a woman in her thirties with primary liver carcinoma and hepatitis B virus infection.

Comments on this clonotype: Sequence at one end of the junction differs from germline and may be a read error. The V call is TRBV29-1, the J call TRBJ2-1; tentative D call: TRBD2 (5 bases). The CDR3 is 13 amino acids. Germline V gene lookup returns CDR1 SQVTM and CDR2 ANQGSEA. CDR3 protein: CSAEASNHNERSF. The CDR3 nucleotides are TGCAGCGCTGAAGCTAGCAACCACAATGAGCGGTCCTTC.

On this clonotype: A much larger clonotype is one base distant, so this may be a read error. The chain joins TRBV28 to TRBJ1-2, with D maybe TRBD1 (5 bases). Trimming cost V 10 bases and J 4 bases, with 22 bases left between them. CDR1 and CDR2 (germline): MDHEN, SYDVKM. CDR3 length: 15 amino acids. CDR3 bases: TGTGCCAACAATTCAGAGGGACGGGAAAGCTATGGCTACACCTTC. It is translated as CANNSEGRESYGYTF.

This clonotype was seen more than once but under ten times. One end of the junction does not line up with germline, which may come from a read error. The rearrangement links TRBV7-6 to TRBJ2-1, with 9 bases matching TRBD2. This CDR3 has 15 amino acids. Per germline, CDR1 SGHVS and CDR2 FNYEAQ. CDR3: CASSPPGGRANGQFF. DNA of the CDR3: TGTGCCAGCAGCCCCCCTGGCGGGAGGGCCAATGGGCAGTTCTTC. Variable domain in full (rest from reference TRBV7-6 and TRBJ2-1): GAGVSQSPRYKVTKRGQDVALRCDPISGHVSLYWYRQALGQGPEFLTYFNYEAQQDKSGLPNDRFSAERPEGSISTLTIQRTEQRDSAMYRCASSPPGGRANGQFFGPGTRLTVL.

V usage is TRBV6-2 or TRBV6-3 and J usage is TRBJ2-2; D uncertain. Per the germline V gene, CDR1 is MNHEY and CDR2 is SVGEGT. The CDR3 spans 13 residues. The DNA for the CDR3 is TGTGTCAACTGTTACTCGGAGACCGGGGAGCTGTTTTTT. Its translation: CVNCYSETGELFF.

The chain couples TRBV11-2 to TRBJ1-1; 8 bases match TRBD1. This CDR3 is built from 14 residues. In germline, CDR1 is SGHAT, CDR2 FQNNGV. J lost 12 bases, V lost 6 bases, and 15 bases had no gene match. The CDR3 loop is CASRYTGGGAQTFF. DNA of the CDR3: TGTGCCAGCAGATATACAGGGGGGGGGGCTCAAACTTTCTTT.

Comment on this clonotype: A read error is likely, as this CDR3 ends without the conserved phenylalanine or tryptophan. The chain has TRBV28 and TRBJ2-1; 7 nucleotides agree with TRBD2. V was clipped by 7 bases and J by 1 base; unmatched bases: 13. CDR1 and CDR2 (germline): MDHEN, SYDVKM. This CDR3 contains 17 residues. CDR3 bases: TGTGCCAGCACCCACTACGGGGGAGGGATGTCCTACAATGAGCAGTTCCTC. The encoded protein is CASTHYGGGMSYNEQFL.

V is TRBV6-5 and J is TRBJ2-7; D uncertain. The CDR3 is 15 amino acids. Germline V gene data show CDR1 as MNHEY and CDR2 as SVGAGI. Trimming pared 2 bases from V and 1 base from J, leaving 12 bases between. The CDR3 here is CASSYKDGRSYEQYF. The CDR3 region has the DNA TGTGCCAGCAGTTACAAGGATGGCAGGTCCTACGAGCAGTACTTC.

This clonotype is a singleton in its sample. The J gene is TRBJ2-1, the V gene TRBV24-1; D not resolved. Trimming stripped 3 bases from V and 12 bases from J, with 14 bases between. This CDR3 region has 13 residues. Per germline, CDR1 KGHDR and CDR2 SFDVKD. The CDR3 sequence is CATSDPGFGVQFF. CDR3 nucleotides: TGTGCCACCAGTGATCCCGGCTTTGGTGTGCAGTTCTTC.

In regard to this clonotype: The junction shows a germline mismatch at one end, possibly a read error. The chain uses TRBV11-2 and TRBJ2-7; D perhaps matches TRBD2 (6 bases). This CDR3 has 13 amino acids. From germline, CDR1 is SGHAT and CDR2 FQNNGV. The CDR3 DNA sequence: TGTGTCTGCAGCTTTCCGGCGGGGTACGAGCGGTACTTC. Translating gives CVCSFPAGYERYF.

The V gene is TRBV28, the J gene TRBJ1-1; D gene unclear. Trimming pared 7 bases from V and 7 bases from J, leaving 10 bases between. The CDR3 spans 11 residues. Germline loops: CDR1 MDHEN, CDR2 SYDVKM. The CDR3 reads CASNISVEAFF. Here the CDR3 DNA reads TGTGCCAGCAATATAAGCGTTGAAGCTTTCTTT.

Notes on this clonotype: Germline and junction disagree at one end, which may indicate a read error. V gene TRBV4-2 combines with J gene TRBJ2-7; TRBD1 agrees at 10 bases. The CDR3 contains 18 residues. Germline CDR1 LGHNA, CDR2 YNFKEQ. CDR3 residues: CPSSQEHLGQGGPREQYF. CDR3 in DNA: TGTCCCAGCAGCCAGGAACACCTAGGACAGGGGGGGCCGCGCGAGCAGTATTTC.

This clonotype was detected many times. The chain has TRBV6-2 or TRBV6-3 and TRBJ2-2, with 10 bases that match TRBD2. V trimming: 5 bases; J trimming: 2 bases; junction bases outside the gene matches: 8. The CDR3 contains 17 residues. The V gene's germline CDR1 is MNHEY and CDR2 SVGEGT. The CDR3 sequence is CASSGLPSGRNTGELFF. CDR3 bases: TGTGCCAGCAGTGGTCTCCCTAGCGGGAGAAACACCGGGGAGCTGTTTTTT.

As concerns this clonotype: At one boundary the junction diverges from the germline segment, which might be a read error. The chain employs TRBV29-1 and TRBJ1-1; no reliable D call. The CDR3 loop spans 13 amino acids. CDR1 and CDR2 from the germline V gene are SQVTM and ANQGSEA. CDR3 in amino acids: CSVLNGRTTEALF. Written as DNA, the CDR3 is TGCAGCGTTCTCAACGGGAGAACCACTGAAGCTCTCTTC. The full variable domain, its missing parts supplied by reference TRBV29-1 and TRBJ1-1, is SAVISQKPSRDICQRGTSLTIQCQVDSQVTMMFWYRQQPGQSLTLIATANQGSEATYESGFVIDKFPISRPNLTFSTLTVSNMSPEDSSIYLCSVLNGRTTEALFGQGTRLTVV.

A note on this clonotype: Without the conserved terminal phenylalanine or tryptophan, this CDR3 likely stems from a read error. The CDR3 reads CASGYKDSSSYEQYL. The CDR3 region has the DNA TGTGCCAGCGGTTACAAGGACAGCAGCTCATACGAGCAGTACTTA. The chain carries TRBV6-5 and TRBJ2-7, with D possibly TRBD1 on 6 matching bases. The CDR3 contains 15 residues. Germline CDR1 is MNHEY and CDR2 is SVGAGI.

This clonotype has a handful of counts. Mismatch with germline at one junction end may stem from a read error. V and J are TRBV4-3 and TRBJ2-7; TRBD2 is a possible D gene (6 bases). This CDR3 has 18 amino acids. CDR1 and CDR2 from the germline V gene are LGHNA and YSLEER. CDR3 in amino acids: CASSQAVTGDHINYEQYF. The CDR3 bases are TGCGCCAGCAGCCAAGCTGTGACGGGGGATCACATTAACTACGAGCAGTACTTT.

This clonotype was recorded only once. One end of the junction varies from germline; a read error may be responsible. The chain combines TRBV12-3 or TRBV12-4 with TRBJ2-3; D gene ambiguous. CDR3 size: 13 residues. CDR3 region: CANNYQYTDTQCF. As DNA, the CDR3 is TGTGCCAACAATTATCAGTACACAGATACGCAGTGTTTT.

Worth noting for this clonotype: Given the absence of the conserved phenylalanine or tryptophan at the CDR3 end, a read error is likely. The DNA is omitted, as the CDR3 cannot be located on it reliably, and the CDR3 follows TCRdb's listing. The chain is built from TRBV10-3 and TRBJ2-5. Per germline, CDR1 ENHRY and CDR2 SYGVKD. The CDR3 length equals 15 residues, ends included. CDR3 in amino acids: CAISESATRKETLYL.

Comments on this clonotype: Relative to the germline gene, one junction end is altered; a read error may explain this. The J gene is TRBJ2-5, the V gene TRBV11-3; D is perhaps TRBD2 (5 bases). The germline CDR1 and CDR2 sequences are SGHNT and YENEEA. The CDR3 loop spans 18 amino acids. The CDR3 protein is CVSSPSSIVGVNGETQYF. For the CDR3, the DNA is TGTGTCAGCAGCCCTAGTTCAATAGTGGGAGTTAACGGAGAGACCCAGTACTTC.

Concerning this clonotype itself: Germline and junction disagree at one end, which may indicate a read error. This chain connects TRBV28 to TRBJ2-7; unclear D gene. The CDR3 runs to 11 residues. CDR1 and CDR2 (germline): MDHEN, SYDVKM. The CDR3 sequence is CASSFRMEQYF. CDR3 DNA: TGTGCCAGCAGCTTCCGAATGGAGCAATACTTC. The full variable domain, rest sourced from reference TRBV28 and TRBJ2-7, is DVKVTQSSRYLVKRTGEKVFLECVQDMDHENMFWYRQDPGLGLRLIYFSYDVKMKEKGDIPEGYSVSREKKERFSLILESASTNQTSMYLCASSFRMEQYFGPGTRLTVT.

The CDR3 protein is CAISGISGVSRDTEYF. The CDR3 coding sequence is TGTGCCATCAGTGGCATCAGCGGGGTTAGCAGAGATACAGAGTATTTT. This chain joins TRBV10-3 and TRBJ2-3, with 7 positions matching TRBD2. The CDR3 spans 16 residues. Per germline, CDR1 ENHRY and CDR2 SYGVKD. With 4 bases clipped from V and 13 bases from J, the junction kept 20 bases outside the gene matches.

There are many counts of this clonotype. CDR3 amino acids: CSARASRFPYEQYF. CDR3 in DNA: TGCAGTGCTAGAGCTAGCAGATTCCCCTACGAGCAGTACTTC. The gene calls are TRBV20-1 and TRBJ2-7; perhaps TRBD2 as D (5 bases). Germline CDR1 reads DFQATT; CDR2 reads SNEGSKA (reference sequence). Trimming took 1 base from V and 2 from J, leaving 12 bases between them. CDR3 size: 14 residues.

In its sample, this clonotype was seen a few times. A read error may produce the germline difference seen at one junction end. The chain recombines TRBV4-3 with TRBJ1-1; tentatively, D is TRBD1 (5 bases). The CDR3 loop spans 13 amino acids. Germline V gene sequence: CDR1 LGHNA, CDR2 YSLEER. The CDR3 reads CASSQDPGPPAIF. CDR3 nucleotides: TGCGCCAGCAGCCAAGATCCGGGGCCTCCAGCTATCTTT.

As to this clonotype: An end of the junction differs from the germline gene, which may be a read error. V is TRBV5-4 and J is TRBJ2-3; D possibly corresponds to TRBD1 (5 bases). Germline values: CDR1 SGHNT, CDR2 YYREEE (reference sequence). This CDR3 contains 17 residues. CDR3 nucleotides: TGTGCCAGCAGCGTATACGGACACCCTCCACACACAGATACGCGGTATTTT. Its translation is CASSVYGHPPHTDTRYF.

This clonotype has more than one count but fewer than ten. This is likely a read error, given that the CDR3 carries no conserved phenylalanine or tryptophan at its end. The V and J genes are TRBV6-5 and TRBJ2-5; 10 bases fit TRBD1. Germline loops: CDR1 MNHEY, CDR2 SVGAGI. The CDR3 contains 13 residues. CDR3 loop: CASSTDRGLTQYL. For the CDR3, the DNA is TGTGCTAGCAGTACCGACAGGGGGCTGACCCAGTACCTA.

As for this clonotype: This is likely a read error, given that the CDR3 carries no conserved phenylalanine or tryptophan at its end. The CDR3 region is CASSLRRTSRRAGKGGELFL. The CDR3 DNA is TGTGCCAGCAGCTTACGCCGGACTAGCAGGAGGGCCGGGAAGGGCGGGGAGCTGTTTTTA. The J gene is TRBJ2-2, the V gene TRBV11-3; TRBD2 aligns across 8 bases. The CDR3 is 20 residues long. CDR1 and CDR2 from the germline V gene are SGHNT and YENEEA. The ends lost 2 bases at V and 7 bases at J; junction bases unmatched: 21.

This clonotype was recorded once. In this CDR3 the conserved last residue, phenylalanine or tryptophan, is missing, so a read error is likely. The chain combines TRBV6-5 with TRBJ2-7; 14 bases line up with TRBD2. The CDR3 runs 17 residues. The germline gives CDR1 MNHEY, CDR2 SVGAGI. The CDR3 DNA is TGTGCCATCAGCTTCGCCGGGACTAGCGGGAGCTCCTGCGAGCAGTACTCC. Residues: CAISFAGTSGSSCEQYS.

Note on this clonotype: An end of the junction differs from the germline gene, which may be a read error. The chain links TRBV5-1 to TRBJ2-7, with D possibly TRBD1 on 6 matching bases. The CDR3 is 13 residues long. The germline V gene encodes CDR1 SGHRS and CDR2 YFSETQ. The chain's CDR3 is CASSWDKTYVQYF. As DNA, the CDR3 is TGCGCCAGCAGCTGGGACAAGACTTACGTGCAGTACTTC.

This clonotype came up once. The chain combines TRBV4-2 with TRBJ2-1; D ambiguous. The V gene's germline CDR1 is LGHNA and CDR2 YNFKEQ. This CDR3 spans 18 amino acids. V dropped 1 base and J dropped 13 bases, with 29 bases sitting between them. The DNA of the CDR3 is TGTGCCAGCAGCCAAGTAGTGAGCGTCCGAAGCTACTACAATGGACAGTTCTTC. Protein: CASSQVVSVRSYYNGQFF.

With regard to this clonotype: This is likely a read error, given that the CDR3 carries no conserved phenylalanine or tryptophan at its end. The chain recombines TRBV14 with TRBJ2-5, with 13 bases that match TRBD2. The CDR3 runs 14 residues. Germline V gives CDR1 SGHDN, CDR2 FVKESK. Germline trimming cut 5 bases from V and 11 bases from J; bases unmatched to any gene: 8. The CDR3 coding sequence is TGTGCCAGCAGCTCGCGGGGACTAGCGGGACCACAGTACCTC. As protein: CASSSRGLAGPQYL.

About this clonotype itself: At one of its ends the junction is not consistent with the germline gene, which may arise from a read error. This sequence joins TRBV7-7 and TRBJ2-3, with TRBD1 identical over 8 bases. The CDR3 covers 14 residues. Germline assignment: CDR1 SSHAT and CDR2 FNYEAQ (reference sequence). CDR3 region: CASSLLGQGDTHYF. Written as DNA, the CDR3 is TGTGCTAGCAGCTTACTAGGACAGGGAGATACGCACTATTTT.

Note on this clonotype: At one boundary the junction diverges from the germline segment, which might be a read error. This rearrangement joins TRBV12-3 or TRBV12-4 to TRBJ2-7; D ambiguous. This CDR3 is built from 12 residues. This CDR3 is CASSALAYERYF. CDR3 bases: TGTGCCAGCAGTGCATTAGCCTACGAGCGGTACTTC.

The table lists this clonotype with a few counts. One base away lies a much larger clone, so this may be a sequencing read error. The DNA is left out, because the CDR3 cannot be placed on it with certainty; the CDR3 is given as TCRdb lists it. The chain recombines TRBV11-3 with TRBJ2-7; the table's TRBD1 call for D was not verified on the DNA. The CDR3 length is 15 residues, termini included. Germline CDR1 and CDR2: SGHNT and YENEEA. CDR3 in amino acids: CASNFGIGTTYEQYF.